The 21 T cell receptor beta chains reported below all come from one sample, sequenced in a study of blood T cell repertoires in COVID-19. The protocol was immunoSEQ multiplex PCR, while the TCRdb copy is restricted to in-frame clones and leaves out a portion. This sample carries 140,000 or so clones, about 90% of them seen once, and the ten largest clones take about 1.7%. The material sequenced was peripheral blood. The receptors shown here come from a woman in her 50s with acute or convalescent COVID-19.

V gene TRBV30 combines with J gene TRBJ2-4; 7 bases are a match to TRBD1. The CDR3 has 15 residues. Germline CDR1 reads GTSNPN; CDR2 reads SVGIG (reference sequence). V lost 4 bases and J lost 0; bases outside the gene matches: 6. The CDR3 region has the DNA TGTGCCTGGACCCCGACAGGGAGAGCCAAAAACATTCAGTACTTC. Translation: CAWTPTGRAKNIQYF.

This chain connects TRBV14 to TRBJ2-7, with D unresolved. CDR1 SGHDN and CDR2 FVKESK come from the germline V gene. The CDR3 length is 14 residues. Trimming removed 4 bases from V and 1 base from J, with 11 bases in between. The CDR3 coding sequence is TGTGCCAGCAGCCCTACTAAGTTGTCCTACGAGCAGTACTTC. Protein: CASSPTKLSYEQYF.

CDR3 DNA: TGTGCCAGCAGTTACTCGGGACAATTAAGCAATCAGCCCCAGCATTTT. Its protein is CASSYSGQLSNQPQHF. The rearrangement links TRBV6-2 or TRBV6-3 to TRBJ1-5; a weak D match, TRBD1 (6 bases). In germline, CDR1 is MNHEY, CDR2 SVGEGT. The V end was cut by 0 bases, the J end by 1 base, with 10 bases between. The CDR3 covers 16 residues.

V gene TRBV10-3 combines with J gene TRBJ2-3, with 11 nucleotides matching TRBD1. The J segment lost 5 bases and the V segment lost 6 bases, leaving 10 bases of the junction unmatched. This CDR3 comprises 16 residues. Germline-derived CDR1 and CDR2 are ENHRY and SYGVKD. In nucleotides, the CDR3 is TGTGCCATCAGAAGCCCGGGACAGGGGGACAGAGATACGCAGTATTTT. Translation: CAIRSPGQGDRDTQYF.

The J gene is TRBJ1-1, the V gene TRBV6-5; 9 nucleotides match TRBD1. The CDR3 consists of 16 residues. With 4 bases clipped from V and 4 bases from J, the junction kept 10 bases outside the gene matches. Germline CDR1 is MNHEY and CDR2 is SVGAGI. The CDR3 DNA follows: TGTGCCAGCAGTTCTTTCGGGACAGGGTTGGGCACTGAAGCTTTCTTT. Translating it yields CASSSFGTGLGTEAFF.

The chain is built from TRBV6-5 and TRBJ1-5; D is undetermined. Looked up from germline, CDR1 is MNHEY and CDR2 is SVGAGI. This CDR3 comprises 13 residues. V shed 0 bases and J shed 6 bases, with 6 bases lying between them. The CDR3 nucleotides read TGTGCCAGCAGTTACTCTTTCCTTCAGCCCCAGCATTTT. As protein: CASSYSFLQPQHF.

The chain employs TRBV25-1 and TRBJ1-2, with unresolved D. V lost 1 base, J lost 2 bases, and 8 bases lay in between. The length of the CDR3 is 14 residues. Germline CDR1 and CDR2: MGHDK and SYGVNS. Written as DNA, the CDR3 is TGTGCCAGCAGTGAATCTGTTCGGAACTATGGCTACACCTTC. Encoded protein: CASSESVRNYGYTF.

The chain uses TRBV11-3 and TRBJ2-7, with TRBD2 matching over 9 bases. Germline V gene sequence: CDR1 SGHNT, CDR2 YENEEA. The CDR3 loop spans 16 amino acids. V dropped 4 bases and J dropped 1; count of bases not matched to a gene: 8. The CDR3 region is CASSSRGAGGSYEQYF. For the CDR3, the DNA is TGTGCCAGCAGCTCCCGGGGAGCGGGAGGTTCCTACGAGCAGTACTTC.

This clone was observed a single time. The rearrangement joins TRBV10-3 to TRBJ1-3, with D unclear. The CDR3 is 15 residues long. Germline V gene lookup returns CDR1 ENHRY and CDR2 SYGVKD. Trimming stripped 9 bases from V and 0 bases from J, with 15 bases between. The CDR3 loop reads CAMGPNRDSGNTIYF. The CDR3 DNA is TGTGCCATGGGCCCCAACAGAGACTCTGGAAACACCATATATTTT.

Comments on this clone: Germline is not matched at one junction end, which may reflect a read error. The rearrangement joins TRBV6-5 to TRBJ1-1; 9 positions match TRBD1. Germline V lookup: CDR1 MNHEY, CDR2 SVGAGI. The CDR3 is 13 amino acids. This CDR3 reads CASRPGQGKERLF. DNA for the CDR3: TGTGCCAGCAGGCCGGGACAGGGAAAAGAAAGGCTCTTT.

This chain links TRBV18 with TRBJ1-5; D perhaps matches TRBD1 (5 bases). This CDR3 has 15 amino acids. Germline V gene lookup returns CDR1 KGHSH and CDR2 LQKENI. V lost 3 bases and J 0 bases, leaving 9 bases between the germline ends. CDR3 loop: CASSPGGYSNQPQHF. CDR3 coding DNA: TGTGCCAGCTCACCCGGGGGGTATAGCAATCAGCCCCAGCATTTT.

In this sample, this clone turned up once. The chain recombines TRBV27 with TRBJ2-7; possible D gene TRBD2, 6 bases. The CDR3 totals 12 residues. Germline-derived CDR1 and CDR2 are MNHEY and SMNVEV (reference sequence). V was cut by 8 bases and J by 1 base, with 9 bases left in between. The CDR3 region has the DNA TGTGCCAGCCCAGGGACTTCCTACGAGCAGTACTTC. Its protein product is CASPGTSYEQYF.

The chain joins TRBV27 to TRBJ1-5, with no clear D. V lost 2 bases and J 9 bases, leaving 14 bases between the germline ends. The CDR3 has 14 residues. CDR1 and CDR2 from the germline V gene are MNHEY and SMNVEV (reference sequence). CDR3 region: CASSLHSSPGPQHF. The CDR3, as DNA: TGTGCCAGCAGTTTACACAGCAGCCCCGGGCCCCAGCATTTT.

The CDR3 nucleotides read TGTGCCAGCAGTCGCCAACCCGAGGGAGGCCCTAACTATGGCTACACCTTC. It codes for CASSRQPEGGPNYGYTF. The chain recombines TRBV6-6 with TRBJ1-2; D not certain. Germline V lookup: CDR1 MNHNY, CDR2 SVGAGI (reference sequence). The ends were cut back, 5 bases at V and 0 bases at J, with 19 bases in the middle. CDR3 length: 17 residues.

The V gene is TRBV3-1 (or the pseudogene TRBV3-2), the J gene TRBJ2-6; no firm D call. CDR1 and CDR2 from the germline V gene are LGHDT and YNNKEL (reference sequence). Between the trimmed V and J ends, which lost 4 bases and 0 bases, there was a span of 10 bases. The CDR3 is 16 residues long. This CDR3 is CASSPPEASGANVLTF. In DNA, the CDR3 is TGTGCCAGCAGCCCCCCAGAGGCCTCTGGGGCCAACGTCCTGACTTTC.

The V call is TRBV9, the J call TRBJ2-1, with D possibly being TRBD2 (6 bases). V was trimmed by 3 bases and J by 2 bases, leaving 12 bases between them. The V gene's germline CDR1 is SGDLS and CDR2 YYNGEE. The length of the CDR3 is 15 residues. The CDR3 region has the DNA TGTGCCAGCAGCGCCGGGACTGGAACCTACAATGAGCAGTTCTTC. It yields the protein CASSAGTGTYNEQFF.

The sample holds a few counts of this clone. The DNA for the CDR3 is TGTGCCATTGGGCGGGCCCAAGAGACCCAGTACTTC. Its protein product is CAIGRAQETQYF. The chain is built from TRBV6-5 and TRBJ2-5; the D gene is possibly TRBD2 (5 bases). Per germline, CDR1 MNHEY and CDR2 SVGAGI. The V gene lost 10 bases and the J gene lost 1 base, with 10 bases spanning the gap. There are 12 residues in the CDR3.

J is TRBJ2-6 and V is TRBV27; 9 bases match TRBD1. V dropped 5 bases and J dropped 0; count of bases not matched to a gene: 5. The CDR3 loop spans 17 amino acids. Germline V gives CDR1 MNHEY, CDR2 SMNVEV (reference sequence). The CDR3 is CASSAGTGTSGANVLTF. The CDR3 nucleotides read TGTGCCAGCAGTGCCGGGACAGGGACCTCTGGGGCCAACGTCCTGACTTTC.

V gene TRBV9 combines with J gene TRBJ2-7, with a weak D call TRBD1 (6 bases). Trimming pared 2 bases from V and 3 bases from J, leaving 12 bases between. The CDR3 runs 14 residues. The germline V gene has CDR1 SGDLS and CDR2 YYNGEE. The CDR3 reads CASSVGQWGYEQYF. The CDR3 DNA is TGTGCCAGCAGCGTTGGACAGTGGGGCTACGAGCAGTACTTC.

The CDR3 protein is CASSLGQYTDTQYF. In DNA, the CDR3 is TGCGCCAGCAGCCTCGGACAGTACACAGATACGCAGTATTTT. This rearrangement joins TRBV5-1 to TRBJ2-3, with a tentative D call TRBD1 (6 bases). With 4 bases removed from V and 2 bases from J, the gap between germline ends came to 11 bases. The CDR3 has 14 amino acids. Germline V gene lookup returns CDR1 SGHRS and CDR2 YFSETQ.

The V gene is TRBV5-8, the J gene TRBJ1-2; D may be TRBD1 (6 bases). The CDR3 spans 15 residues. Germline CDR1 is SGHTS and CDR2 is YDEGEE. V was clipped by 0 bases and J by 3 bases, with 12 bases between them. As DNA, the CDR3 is TGTGCCAGCAGCTTGGGTGGGACAAGAGACTATGGCTACACCTTC. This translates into CASSLGGTRDYGYTF.